These 4 T cell receptor beta chains were sequenced from one sample in a study of regulatory T cells in long-lasting Graves disease. Time point: newly diagnosed GD, antithyroid drugs for less than 3 months. The TCR library was prepared using RNA isolated from PBMCs. iRepertoire HTBI primers and Arm-PCR of CDR3 regions built TCR beta libraries. TCRdb re-called the multiplex PCR reads with MiXCR, one entry per CDR3 protein. The repertoire includes approximately 360,000 distinct CDR3 sequences, 12% of them detected once, and 18% sits in the top ten. These data also formed part of another study, on T cells in Graves' hyperthyroidism and ophthalmopathy.

The sequencing used peripheral blood mononuclear cells (PBMCs), collected at new diagnosis, from a patient treated with antithyroid drugs. The source is a woman between 18 and 29 years old with Graves disease.

This clonotype was observed a few times. The chain links TRBV5-4 to TRBJ2-2; 10 bases are a match to TRBD1. V dropped 4 bases and J dropped 3; count of bases not matched to a gene: 3. Looked up from germline, CDR1 is SGHNT and CDR2 is YYREEE (reference sequence). The CDR3 runs 15 residues. Written as DNA, the CDR3 is TGTGCCAGCAGCGCTGGGACAGGGGACACCGGGGAGCTGTTTTTT. Encoded protein: CASSAGTGDTGELFF.

CDR3 sequence (DNA): TGTGCCAGCTACTCCCACTCTGGGGGGCGAGCTAACTATGGCTACACCTTC. Its translation: CASYSHSGGRANYGYTF. V gene TRBV6-2 or TRBV6-3 combines with J gene TRBJ1-2; D is possibly TRBD1 (6 bases). CDR1 is MNHEY and CDR2 is SVGEGT in the germline V gene. This CDR3 is built from 17 residues. V lost 8 bases to trimming and J lost 0 bases, with 22 bases between them.

At least ten counts were recorded for this clonotype. This chain uses TRBV10-3 with TRBJ2-7; either TRBD1 or TRBD2 may supply D (5 bases each). Germline V lookup: CDR1 ENHRY, CDR2 SYGVKD. This CDR3 region has 13 residues. V was clipped by 7 bases and J by 2 bases, with 12 bases between them. The CDR3 DNA reads TGTGCCATCATGAGGGGAGAGGCCTACGAGCAGTACTTC. Translated: CAIMRGEAYEQYF.

This clonotype was seen many times. CDR3 sequence (DNA): TGTGCCAGCAGTTTATCTGTTAATAGCAATCAGCCCCAGCATTTT. Translation: CASSLSVNSNQPQHF. V and J are TRBV27 and TRBJ1-5; no firm D call. The CDR3 is 15 residues long. CDR1 is MNHEY and CDR2 is SMNVEV in the germline V gene (reference sequence). V lost 0 bases to trimming and J lost 0 bases, with 6 bases between them.